The 19 T cell receptor beta chains listed next were all sequenced from one sample in a study of blood T cell repertoires in COVID-19. Profiling relied on immunoSEQ multiplex PCR, and the TCRdb table lists in-frame clones only, not all of them. The sample consists of about 92,000 clones, 85% of them appearing once. Sequenced input: peripheral blood. Receptors were obtained from a man of 80 years or more with acute or convalescent COVID-19.

This clone was recorded only once. The CDR3 reads CASRPGQNEKLFF. DNA of the CDR3: TGTGCCAGCAGGCCGGGACAGAATGAAAAACTGTTTTTT. This chain uses TRBV5-4 with TRBJ1-4; 7 bases match TRBD1. CDR1 SGHNT and CDR2 YYREEE come from the germline V gene (reference sequence). Germline trimming cut 5 bases from V and 5 bases from J; bases unmatched to any gene: 3. The CDR3 contains 13 residues.

Turning to this clone: Mismatch with germline at one junction end may stem from a read error. The V gene is TRBV19, the J gene TRBJ2-3; 7 nucleotides match TRBD1. The CDR3 spans 12 residues. Germline V gene data show CDR1 as LNHDA and CDR2 as SQIVND (reference sequence). The CDR3 DNA follows: TGTGCCAGCAGTACTACAGGGGACACGCAGTATTTT. As protein: CASSTTGDTQYF.

This rearrangement joins TRBV7-2 to TRBJ1-6; no clear D gene. Germline lookup yields CDR1 SGHTA and CDR2 FQGNSA. This CDR3 comprises 14 residues. Deletions cut 5 bases from V and 10 bases from J, with 15 bases between. CDR3 DNA sequence: TGTGCCAGCAGCCATACCTCAATCGGGTCACCCCTCCACTTT. The encoded protein is CASSHTSIGSPLHF.

J is TRBJ1-5 and V is TRBV7-2; maybe TRBD1 (6 bases). Germline V lookup: CDR1 SGHTA, CDR2 FQGNSA. V shed 2 bases and J shed 0 bases, with 8 bases lying between them. The CDR3 runs to 15 residues. CDR3 sequence (DNA): TGTGCCAGCAGCTTAAGGGGGTATAGCAATCAGCCCCAGCATTTT. Encoded protein: CASSLRGYSNQPQHF.

In this sample, this clone turned up once. This chain links TRBV3-1 (or the pseudogene TRBV3-2) with TRBJ2-1, with TRBD2 identical over 12 bases. In germline, CDR1 is LGHDT, CDR2 YNNKEL (reference sequence). This CDR3 has 21 residues. J gave up 0 bases and V 0 bases, and 12 bases lay outside the gene matches. In DNA, the CDR3 is TGTGCCAGCAGCCAAGAAATTTTTGGGACTAGCGGGTTGAGCTCCTACAATGAGCAGTTCTTC. Translation: CASSQEIFGTSGLSSYNEQFF.

This chain connects TRBV6-5 to TRBJ2-1; possibly TRBD2 for D (5 bases). The CDR3 is 11 residues long. The germline V gene encodes CDR1 MNHEY and CDR2 SVGAGI. Deletions cut 6 bases from V and 15 bases from J, with 15 bases between. The CDR3 region is CASSGISGSFF. The CDR3 coding sequence is TGTGCCAGCAGCGGTATCAGCGGATCGTTCTTC.

This clone was found once. The chain uses TRBV19 and TRBJ2-5, with 8 bases aligning to TRBD1. CDR3 size: 14 residues. Trimming removed 10 bases from V and 2 bases from J; junction bases left unmatched: 9. Germline V lookup: CDR1 LNHDA, CDR2 SQIVND (reference sequence). The CDR3 is CATKTGDVQETQYF. The DNA of the CDR3 is TGTGCCACAAAGACAGGGGACGTACAAGAGACCCAGTACTTC.

The rearrangement uses TRBV24-1 and TRBJ2-2; 10 nucleotides line up with TRBD2. V was pared by 1 base and J by 4 bases, with 11 bases of the junction left unmatched. CDR3 length: 19 residues. The V gene's germline CDR1 is KGHDR and CDR2 SFDVKD. The CDR3 nucleotides are TGTGCCACCAGTGATTTAGATCCGGGTAGCGGGAGGTCCACCGGGGAGCTGTTTTTT. Encoded protein: CATSDLDPGSGRSTGELFF.

The V gene is TRBV29-1, the J gene TRBJ2-7, with 16 bases that match TRBD2. CDR3 length: 14 amino acids. Germline-derived CDR1 and CDR2 are SQVTM and ANQGSEA. With V trimmed by 5 bases and J by 9 bases, 7 bases remained unmatched. CDR3 loop: CSVTGTSGRAGQYF. CDR3 DNA sequence: TGCAGCGTTACCGGGACTAGCGGGAGGGCCGGGCAGTACTTC.

Here the CDR3 DNA reads TGTGCCTGGAGGGAATTTCGGGGGTATGGCTACACCTTC. Amino acids: CAWREFRGYGYTF. V usage is TRBV30 and J usage is TRBJ1-2; D perhaps matches TRBD1 (5 bases). Per germline, CDR1 GTSNPN and CDR2 SVGIG (reference sequence). V gave up 3 bases and J gave up 5 bases, with 13 bases separating them. The CDR3 is 13 amino acids.

The gene calls are TRBV30 and TRBJ2-7; a possible D gene is TRBD1 (6 bases). V lost 5 bases to trimming and J lost 1 base, with 9 bases between them. The CDR3 consists of 12 residues. Germline lookup yields CDR1 GTSNPN and CDR2 SVGIG (reference sequence). The CDR3 nucleotides are TGTGCCTGGGGACAGATGTCCTACGAGCAGTACTTC. Translation gives CAWGQMSYEQYF.

J is TRBJ1-1 and V is TRBV29-1; D possibly corresponds to TRBD1 (5 bases). This CDR3 region has 13 residues. The germline V gene has CDR1 SQVTM and CDR2 ANQGSEA. Trimming shortened V by 8 bases and J by 8 bases, and 21 bases separated the two germline ends. The CDR3 loop is CSHSTAGGGEAFF. CDR3 bases: TGCAGCCATTCGACCGCCGGGGGGGGAGAAGCTTTCTTT.

The chain employs TRBV7-2 and TRBJ2-1; D not certain. CDR1 is SGHTA and CDR2 is FQGNSA in the germline V gene. The CDR3 consists of 17 residues. The V gene lost 5 bases and the J gene lost 0 bases, with 17 bases spanning the gap. The CDR3: CASSTRLAVGSYNEQFF. Written as DNA, the CDR3 is TGTGCCAGCAGCACCCGACTCGCTGTTGGCTCCTACAATGAGCAGTTCTTC.

This clone showed up just a few times. The chain is built from TRBV5-1 and TRBJ2-1, with no clear D. Germline CDR1 reads SGHRS; CDR2 reads YFSETQ. The CDR3 contains 15 residues. The germline V and J ends were trimmed by 4 bases and 1 base, with 12 bases remaining between them. CDR3 protein: CASSEADRSYNEQFF. The DNA of the CDR3 is TGCGCCAGCAGCGAGGCGGATAGATCCTACAATGAGCAGTTCTTC.

The rearrangement joins TRBV3-1 (or the pseudogene TRBV3-2) to TRBJ2-3, with D perhaps matching TRBD2 (6 bases). Trimming cost V 4 bases and J 0 bases, with 11 bases left between them. Looked up from germline, CDR1 is LGHDT and CDR2 is YNNKEL (reference sequence). The CDR3 is made up of 15 amino acids. CDR3 sequence (DNA): TGTGCCAGCAGCCGCGACGGGAGTAGCACAGATACGCAGTATTTT. Amino acids: CASSRDGSSTDTQYF.

In its sample, this clone was seen a few times. This chain uses TRBV11-3 with TRBJ2-5; possibly TRBD2 for D (7 bases). V was clipped by 4 bases and J by 1 base, with 13 bases between them. This CDR3 has 15 amino acids. Germline V lookup: CDR1 SGHNT, CDR2 YENEEA. The CDR3 loop is CASSWGLAAQETQYF. The CDR3 coding sequence is TGTGCCAGCAGCTGGGGGCTAGCGGCCCAAGAGACCCAGTACTTC. Full variable domain (missing parts from reference TRBV11-3 and TRBJ2-5): EAGVVQSPRYKIIEKKQPVAFWCNPISGHNTLYWYLQNLGQGPELLIRYENEEAVDDSQLPKDRFSAERLKGVDSTLKIQPAELGDSAVYLCASSWGLAAQETQYFGPGTRLLVL.

The chain has TRBV10-3 and TRBJ2-1; 8 bases are a match to TRBD2. V gave up 3 bases and J gave up 5 bases; unmatched junction bases: 9. The germline CDR1 and CDR2 sequences are ENHRY and SYGVKD. This CDR3 contains 16 residues. The CDR3 is CAISDSAGGYHNEQFF. The CDR3 bases are TGTGCCATCAGTGACTCGGCGGGAGGATACCACAATGAGCAGTTCTTC.

V usage is TRBV29-1 and J usage is TRBJ1-2; 8 bases align to TRBD1. V lost 6 bases to trimming and J lost 1 base; unmatched junction nucleotides: 10. CDR1 and CDR2 (germline): SQVTM, ANQGSEA. This CDR3 has 15 amino acids. The CDR3 spells CSVGKAGGFNYGYTF. The DNA of the CDR3 is TGCAGCGTCGGGAAGGCAGGGGGCTTTAACTATGGCTACACCTTC.

This chain uses TRBV7-3 with TRBJ2-3; possibly TRBD2 for D (6 bases). The CDR3 spans 16 residues. Trimming stripped 5 bases from V and 0 bases from J, with 15 bases between. Germline V lookup: CDR1 SGHTA, CDR2 FQGTGA. CDR3 coding DNA: TGTGCCAGCAGCCGGTGGGGGGAGCCGAGCACAGATACGCAGTATTTT. As protein: CASSRWGEPSTDTQYF. Full variable domain (rest looked up from reference TRBV7-3 and TRBJ2-3): GAGVSQTPSNKVTEKGKYVELRCDPISGHTALYWYRQSLGQGPEFLIYFQGTGAADDSGLPNDRFFAVRPEGSVSTLKIQRTERGDSAVYLCASSRWGEPSTDTQYFGPGTRLTVL.